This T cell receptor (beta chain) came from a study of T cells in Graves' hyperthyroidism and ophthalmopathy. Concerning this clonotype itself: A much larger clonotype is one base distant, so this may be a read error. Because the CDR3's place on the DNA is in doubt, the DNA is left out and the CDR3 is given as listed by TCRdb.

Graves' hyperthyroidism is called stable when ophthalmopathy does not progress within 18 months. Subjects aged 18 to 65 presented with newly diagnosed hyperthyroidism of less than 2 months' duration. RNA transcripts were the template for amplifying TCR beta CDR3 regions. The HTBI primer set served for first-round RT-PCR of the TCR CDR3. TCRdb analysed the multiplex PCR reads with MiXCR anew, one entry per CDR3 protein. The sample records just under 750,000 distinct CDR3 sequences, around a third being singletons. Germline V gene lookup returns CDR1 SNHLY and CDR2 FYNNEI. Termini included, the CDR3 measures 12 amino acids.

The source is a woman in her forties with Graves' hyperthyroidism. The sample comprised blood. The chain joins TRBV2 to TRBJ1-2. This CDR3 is CARIGGDYGCTF.